The 13 T cell receptor beta chains in this list originate from one sample, sequenced in a study of Graves' ophthalmopathy and Graves' hyperthyroidism. RNA transcripts were the source from which TCR beta CDR3 regions were amplified. The first-round RT-PCR employed HTBI primers together with the Qiagen OneStep RT-PCR kit. A multiplex PCR was then performed as the second round. TCRdb processed the multiplex PCR reads anew with MiXCR; each CDR3 protein has one entry. Among hundreds of thousands of distinct CDR3 sequences listed, roughly 41% were seen once. The sequenced sample consisted of peripheral blood. The receptors derive from an adult man with Graves' ophthalmopathy.

Points on this clonotype: A read error may produce the germline difference seen at one junction end. V usage is TRBV11-1 and J usage is TRBJ2-5; either TRBD1 or TRBD2 may supply D (6 bases each). This CDR3 spans 20 amino acids. Germline CDR1 and CDR2: SGHAT and FQDESV (reference sequence). This chain's CDR3 is CASFGQLGGNLQQYQETRYF. CDR3 bases: TGTGCCAGCTTTGGGCAGTTAGGGGGGAACCTCCAACAGTACCAAGAGACCCGGTACTTC.

Details on this clonotype: One junction end disagrees with the germline gene, perhaps due to a read error. This chain links TRBV10-3 with TRBJ1-4; D ambiguous. The CDR3 consists of 15 residues. CDR1 is ENHRY, CDR2 SYGVKD, per germline. This CDR3 is CASSLAWMINEKLFF. In DNA, the CDR3 is TGTGCCAGCAGTTTAGCGTGGATGATTAATGAAAAACTGTTTTTT.

This clonotype appeared many times. This chain links TRBV7-3 with TRBJ1-2; no clear D. CDR1 and CDR2 from the germline V gene are SGHTA and FQGTGA. With 5 bases removed from V and 6 bases from J, the gap between germline ends came to 19 bases. The CDR3 sequence is 15 residues long. Here the CDR3 reads CASSTIPGPRDGYTF. In DNA, the CDR3 is TGTGCCAGCAGCACAATCCCCGGGCCTCGGGATGGCTACACCTTC.

The sample holds many counts of this clonotype. The chain is built from TRBV7-9 and TRBJ2-7, with 11 bases fitting TRBD2. The CDR3 is 16 amino acids. V trimming: 4 bases; J trimming: 0 bases; junction bases outside the gene matches: 5. Germline CDR1 and CDR2: SEHNR and FQNEAQ (reference sequence). The CDR3 here is CASSSPSGRLSYEQYF. DNA of the CDR3: TGTGCCAGCAGCTCCCCTAGCGGGAGGCTCTCCTACGAGCAGTACTTC.

This clonotype was found many times. The chain employs TRBV20-1 and TRBJ2-7; 11 bases are shared with TRBD2. J gave up 6 bases and V 5 bases, and 9 bases lay outside the gene matches. Per the germline V gene, CDR1 is DFQATT and CDR2 is SNEGSKA (reference sequence). The CDR3 spans 14 residues. The CDR3 protein is CSAFSGLAGAEQYF. The DNA of the CDR3 is TGCAGTGCTTTCTCCGGACTAGCGGGCGCCGAGCAGTACTTC.

This sequence joins TRBV2 and TRBJ2-7; 9 bases are a match to TRBD1. The junction had 13 bases not matched to a gene; V was cut back by 7 bases and J by 0 bases. The CDR3 sequence is 17 residues long. The V gene's germline CDR1 is SNHLY and CDR2 FYNNEI. Here the CDR3 reads CASKWGQGQGGSYEQYF. As DNA, the CDR3 is TGTGCCAGCAAGTGGGGACAGGGTCAAGGGGGCTCCTACGAGCAGTACTTC.

Points on this clonotype: Sequence at one end of the junction differs from germline and may be a read error. The rearrangement joins TRBV10-3 to TRBJ2-2, with TRBD2 matching 7 bases. The germline CDR1 and CDR2 sequences are ENHRY and SYGVKD. CDR3 size: 15 residues. CDR3 region: CASSVGTTNTGELFF. The CDR3 DNA sequence: TGTGCCAGCAGTGTTGGGACTACGAACACCGGGGAGCTGTTTTTT.

As regards this clonotype: This may be a read error: a much more frequent sequence differs by one nucleotide. The gene calls are TRBV2 and TRBJ1-6, with D possibly being TRBD1 (6 bases). Germline CDR1 and CDR2: SNHLY and FYNNEI. There are 13 residues in the CDR3. The CDR3 DNA follows: TGTGCCAGCTACAGGGAGCTAGGTTCACACCTCCACTTT. Amino acids: CASYRELGSHLHF.

This clonotype was detected ten times or more. This rearrangement joins TRBV29-1 to TRBJ1-3; maybe TRBD1 (5 bases). V was cut by 5 bases and J by 0 bases, with 14 bases left in between. Germline CDR1 reads SQVTM; CDR2 reads ANQGSEA. The CDR3 runs 15 residues. The CDR3 coding sequence is TGCAGCGTTACTCACAGGCTCTACTCTGGAAACACCATATATTTT. As protein: CSVTHRLYSGNTIYF.

Ten or more counts support this clonotype. The chain links TRBV7-2 to TRBJ1-6, with D hard to call. The CDR3 length is 12 residues. V was cut by 8 bases and J by 10 bases, with 12 bases left in between. The V gene's germline CDR1 is SGHTA and CDR2 FQGNSA. The DNA of the CDR3 is TGTGCCAGCTCCGACTTTGGGTCACCCCTCCACTTT. Its translation is CASSDFGSPLHF.

This clonotype was observed many times. The chain joins TRBV19 to TRBJ2-7; D gene uncertain. Germline V lookup: CDR1 LNHDA, CDR2 SQIVND (reference sequence). This CDR3 is 14 amino acids long. V lost 5 bases and J 0 bases, leaving 11 bases between the germline ends. DNA for the CDR3: TGTGCCAGTAGTTTACAAGCGAGCTCCTACGAGCAGTACTTC. Its protein product is CASSLQASSYEQYF. The whole variable domain, remainder taken from reference TRBV19 and TRBJ2-7, is DGGITQSPKYLFRKEGQNVTLSCEQNLNHDAMYWYRQDPGQGLRLIYYSQIVNDFQKGDIAEGYSVSREKKESFPLTVTSAQKNPTAFYLCASSLQASSYEQYFGPGTRLTVT.

Concerning this clonotype itself: No conserved phenylalanine or tryptophan is present at the end of the CDR3, so a read error is the likely explanation. The limits of the CDR3 on the DNA are not certain, so only TCRdb's listed CDR3 is given. The V gene is TRBV15, the J gene TRBJ2-6; the D call in the table, TRBD1, was not verified against the DNA. Germline CDR1 reads LNHNV; CDR2 reads YYDKDF (reference sequence). A total of 8 residues make up the CDR3, ends included. Here the CDR3 reads CATSRGRQ.

This clonotype was seen repeatedly, ten times or more. V usage is TRBV7-8 and J usage is TRBJ1-1; D possibly corresponds to TRBD1 (5 bases). The germline V gene has CDR1 SGHVS and CDR2 FQNEAQ. The CDR3 runs 15 residues. Trimming left V 7 bases short and J 1 base short, with 16 bases between. CDR3 region: CASTDWGRGNTEAFF. Here the CDR3 DNA reads TGTGCCAGCACCGACTGGGGGAGAGGGAACACTGAAGCTTTCTTT.